This entry concerns a single TCR beta chain. The data originate from a study of blood T cell repertoires in COVID-19. As for the study in general: Sites in the United States, Italy and Spain provided acute and convalescent COVID-19 samples. T cells, B-cell-depleted T cells, or PBMCs supplied cDNA or gDNA.

Trimming cost V 3 bases and J 1 base, with 9 bases left between them. This CDR3 is 14 amino acids long. Germline V lookup: CDR1 SGHRS, CDR2 YFSETQ. Study processing details: Amplification from reference gene primers served as the basis for estimated nucleated cell counts. Sequencing was performed with immunoSEQ multiplex PCR; in TCRdb, only in-frame clones are kept and a portion is missing. V, J and clone size were drawn from that table, and D and trimming were deduced from the DNA. The profile shows about 520,000 clones, approximately 83% of them singletons. Sequenced input: peripheral blood. The gene calls are TRBV5-1 and TRBJ2-3, with D perhaps matching TRBD2 (5 bases). The TCR sequence derives from a human donor in a cohort sampled during active COVID-19. The CDR3 nucleotides are TGCGCCAGCAGCTCGGGTAGCGGCACAGATACGCAGTATTTT. Residues: CASSSGSGTDTQYF.